This entry describes one T cell receptor (beta chain). The cDNA for TCR beta came from 5'RACE template switching with UMIs. Reanalyzing the 5' RACE reads, TCRdb keeps one entry per CDR3 protein, without DNA. Its table records more than 250,000 distinct CDR3 sequences. The sample is drawn from a study of T cells expressing NK-cell markers. Looking at the study overall: Repertoires of TCR beta were obtained from T cells sorted as CD3+CD56+NKG2C+, CD3+CD56+NKG2C- and CD3+CD56-NKG2C+.

Sequenced sample: blood T cells: a sorted CD56 or NKG2C T cell subset, CD4+ or CD8+ T cells, or bulk PBMC T cells (not recorded which). The receptor comes from a man younger than 30 in good health.

The CDR3 reads CASSPLGQIYNEQFF. The V call is TRBV4-2, the J call TRBJ2-1; TCRdb reports TRBD1, a call that lacks DNA to check it against. The CDR3 has 15 amino acids. The germline CDR1 and CDR2 sequences are LGHNA and YNFKEQ.